A selection of T cell receptor beta chains follows, all from one sample in a study of blood T cell repertoires in COVID-19. Libraries were prepared by immunoSEQ multiplex PCR; TCRdb keeps only in-frame clonotypes and omits some of them. The data hold 95,000 to 150,000 clones, with about 90% observed a single time. The sample was peripheral blood. These receptors all come from a man aged 45-65 years with COVID-19, enrolled during active disease. Each CDR3 is given without its conserved first and last residue. A D gene is named only where the DNA matches it firmly.

cdr3_aa,cdr3_length,j_call,d_call,v_call
ASKRGLTYNSPLH,13,TRBJ1-6,.,TRBV6-5
ASRTQRNYGYT,11,TRBJ1-2,.,TRBV2
ASSEWASGRSGYT,13,TRBJ1-2,.,TRBV6-1
ASSAGTGVGYT,11,TRBJ1-2,TRBD1,TRBV9
AWRLGTAAGNEQF,13,TRBJ2-1,.,TRBV30
ASSSTDYEQY,10,TRBJ2-7,.,TRBV28
ASSLSAVNTEAF,12,TRBJ1-1,.,TRBV28
ASSPQTGRYGYT,12,TRBJ1-2,TRBD1,TRBV7-6
ASSFGGSYNEQF,12,TRBJ2-1,TRBD2,TRBV7-3
ATEIAGIYNEQF,12,TRBJ2-1,.,TRBV2
ASSVGQYQETQY,12,TRBJ2-5,TRBD1,TRBV9
ASSLGTLAGLQETQY,15,TRBJ2-5,TRBD2,TRBV5-5
ASTPGLGNTIY,11,TRBJ1-3,.,TRBV12-3/TRBV12-4
SVEGLGDRMYGYT,13,TRBJ1-2,TRBD1,TRBV29-1
ASSPRTGGGSVTAKNIQY,18,TRBJ2-4,TRBD1,TRBV4-1
ASSDSIYEQY,10,TRBJ2-7,.,TRBV25-1
ASTQGASDTQY,11,TRBJ2-3,TRBD1,TRBV2
ASSDAAGGQETQY,13,TRBJ2-5,.,TRBV5-4
ASSLVLADTQY,11,TRBJ2-3,.,TRBV7-2
ASSPGQGLTQY,11,TRBJ2-5,TRBD1,TRBV27